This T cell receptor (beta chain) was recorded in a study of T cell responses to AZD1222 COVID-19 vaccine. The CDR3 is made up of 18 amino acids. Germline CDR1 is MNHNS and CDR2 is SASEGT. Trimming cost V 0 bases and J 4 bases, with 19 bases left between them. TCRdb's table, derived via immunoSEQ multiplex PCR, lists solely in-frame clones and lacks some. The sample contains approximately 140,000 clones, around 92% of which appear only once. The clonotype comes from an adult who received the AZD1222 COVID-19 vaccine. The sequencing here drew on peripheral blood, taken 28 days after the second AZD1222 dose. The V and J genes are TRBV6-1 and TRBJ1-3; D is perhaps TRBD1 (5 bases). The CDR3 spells CASSEAVPGTITGNTIYF. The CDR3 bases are TGTGCCAGCAGTGAAGCGGTACCGGGGACGATTACAGGAAACACCATATATTTT.